Listed below are T cell receptor beta chains from one sample, sequenced in a study of Graves' ophthalmopathy and Graves' hyperthyroidism. TCRdb ran MiXCR on the multiplex PCR reads and lists one entry per CDR3 protein. The table has around 1,200,000 distinct CDR3 sequences, about 36% seen once. Sequences were obtained from peripheral blood or thyroid tissue (not recorded which). The receptors here all came from an adult man with Graves' hyperthyroidism. The CDR3 runs from the conserved cysteine through the conserved F or W. The D gene is left open where the match is weak. Clone sizes are given selectively: once, few, many, or a class where the clone is expanded.

len	v_gene	d_gene	j_gene	abundance	CDR3nt	CDR3aa
15	TRBV11-2	TRBD1	TRBJ2-5	NA	TGTGCCAGCAGGGGACAGGGGGGGGGGCGAGAGACCCAGTACTTC	CASRGQGGGRETQYF
16	TRBV20-1	TRBD2	TRBJ2-7	few	TGCAGTGCTAGCAAATACCCGGGACTAAGCTCCTACGAGCAGTACTTC	CSASKYPGLSSYEQYF
14	TRBV7-9	NA	TRBJ1-2	NA	TGTGCCAGCAGCTTAGGGCACGGGCACTATGGCTACACCTTC	CASSLGHGHYGYTF
10	TRBV6-2/TRBV6-3	NA	TRBJ2-5	many	TGTGCCACCAGGGCGGAGACCCAGTACTTC	CATRAETQYF
15	TRBV29-1	NA	TRBJ2-7	few	TGCAGCGTTGGGCTCTTGAAGCCCCCCTCGGGGGAGCAGTACTTC	CSVGLLKPPSGEQYF
16	TRBV10-3	NA	TRBJ1-5	NA	TGTGCCAGCAGTCACCTAAAGGCGGCATATCATCAGCCCCAGCATTTT	CASSHLKAAYHQPQHF
15	TRBV10-3	NA	TRBJ2-7	many	TGTGCCAGCAGTTATCCGGAGACAGGGAGGAACGAGCAGTACTTC	CASSYPETGRNEQYF
13	TRBV20-1	NA	TRBJ1-4	many	TGCAGTGCTCCCGACAGCCCAAGTGAAAAACTGTTTTTT	CSAPDSPSEKLFF
15	TRBV12-3/TRBV12-4	TRBD1	TRBJ1-1	many	TGTGCCAGCAGTTTGACGGGACAGGGGAACACTGAAGCTTTCTTT	CASSLTGQGNTEAFF
11	TRBV29-1	NA	TRBJ2-7	NA	TGCAGCGCGCAGGGGAGGAACGAGCAGTACTTC	CSAQGRNEQYF
16	TRBV7-2	TRBD1	TRBJ1-6	many	TGTGCCAGCAGCTTATCGACAGGGAATGTTGGTTCACCCCTCCACTTT	CASSLSTGNVGSPLHF
15	TRBV7-8	NA	TRBJ1-4	many	TGTGCCAGCAGCTTATCCCGGGAGGGGAATGAAAAACTGTTTTTT	CASSLSREGNEKLFF
15	TRBV11-2	NA	TRBJ1-1	NA	TGTGACCGTGAGCCGGGGACCCAGTCGGGCACTGAAGCTTTCTTT	CDREPGTQSGTEAFF
15	TRBV7-9	TRBD1	TRBJ2-7	NA	TGTGCCAGCAGCTTTTCCGGGACAGGGAGACACGAGCAGTACTTC	CASSFSGTGRHEQYF
14	TRBV10-1	TRBD1	TRBJ1-6	NA	TGCGCCAGCGGGACAGGGGTTATAGAATCACCCCTCCACTTT	CASGTGVIESPLHF
17	TRBV9	NA	TRBJ1-3	many	TGTGCCAGCAGCGTAGAGTCGGGCATCATCTCTGGAAACACCATATATTTT	CASSVESGIISGNTIYF
16	TRBV20-1	NA	TRBJ2-1	NA	TGCAGTGCTAACTCCCCGGAATTAAGCTCCTACAATGAGCAGTTCTTC	CSANSPELSSYNEQFF
13	TRBV20-1	TRBD2	TRBJ2-7	few	TGCAGTGCTTTAGCGGGGTCCTCCTACGAGCAGTACTTC	CSALAGSSYEQYF
16	TRBV28	TRBD2	TRBJ2-7	NA	TGTGCCAGCAGTTTATCTGCTAGCGGGGATACCTACGAGCAGTACTTC	CASSLSASGDTYEQYF
13	TRBV9	TRBD1	TRBJ1-2	NA	TGTGCCAGCAGCGCAGGGGGGGTTGATGGCTACACCTTC	CASSAGGVDGYTF
12	TRBV2	NA	TRBJ2-7	many	TGTGCCAGCAGTGAAGGCGCCTACGAGCAGTACTTC	CASSEGAYEQYF
18	TRBV12-3/TRBV12-4	NA	TRBJ1-5	few	TGTGCCAGCAGTTTAGCGGTCAGGGGCGGTTTAGGTAATCAGCCCCAGCATTTT	CASSLAVRGGLGNQPQHF
17	TRBV14	NA	TRBJ1-3	few	TGTGCCAGCAGCCAAGATTCCAGCCGATACTCTGGAAACACCATATATTTT	CASSQDSSRYSGNTIYF
16	TRBV25-1	NA	TRBJ1-3	NA	TGTGCCAGCAGTGACTTCGCAGGGGACGCAGGAAACACCATATATTTT	CASSDFAGDAGNTIYF
9	TRBV2	NA	TRBJ1-2	NA	TGTGCCAGCTACGGTGGCTACACCTTC	CASYGGYTF
11	TRBV10-3	NA	TRBJ2-5	few	TGTGCCATCAGTGAGTCAGACAGTCAGAACTTC	CAISESDSQNF
14	TRBV13	NA	TRBJ1-1	few	TGTGCCAGCAGACTCTTCTACAGTTACACTGAAGCTTTCTTT	CASRLFYSYTEAFF
17	TRBV4-3	NA	TRBJ2-6	NA	TGCGCCAGCAGCCAAGAGGGGGGGCGTTCTGGGGCCAACGTCCCGACTTTC	CASSQEGGRSGANVPTF
14	TRBV10-1	NA	TRBJ2-7	few	TGCGCCAGCTCTTTTCGAAGACAAACCTACGAGCAGTACTTC	CASSFRRQTYEQYF
14	TRBV6-1	TRBD1	TRBJ2-7	few	TGTGCCAGCAGTGGGAGGACAGGGAGTTACGAGCAGTACTTC	CASSGRTGSYEQYF
16	TRBV7-2	TRBD2	TRBJ2-7	few	TGTGCCAGCAGCTTAGCGACGGGAGGGCCGGTGTACGAGCAGTACTTC	CASSLATGGPVYEQYF
13	TRBV6-6	NA	TRBJ1-2	few	TGTGCCAGCAGTTCGGAACAGTTGAATGGCTACACCTTC	CASSSEQLNGYTF
15	TRBV15	TRBD2	TRBJ2-7	NA	TGTGCCACCAGCAGAGGACTAGCGGGAGGCTACGAGCAGTACTTC	CATSRGLAGGYEQYF
15	TRBV7-2	NA	TRBJ2-7	NA	TGTGCCAGCAGCCAGACTAGAGGGACGTTCGGCGAGCAGTACTTC	CASSQTRGTFGEQYF
17	TRBV7-8	NA	TRBJ1-2	many	TGTGCCAGCAGCTTAGGACTTGGACAGAAAATTAACTATGGCTACACCTTC	CASSLGLGQKINYGYTF
14	TRBV19	NA	TRBJ2-7	many	TGTGCCAGTAGTATCATCGGGACCTCCTACGAGCAGTACTTC	CASSIIGTSYEQYF
13	TRBV9	TRBD1	TRBJ2-2	many	TGTGCCAGCAGGACAGGGCACACCGGGGAGCTGTTTTTT	CASRTGHTGELFF
15	TRBV7-9	NA	TRBJ2-2	many	TGTGCCAGACTCCCCCGACAGCCGAACACCGGGGAGCTGTTTTTT	CARLPRQPNTGELFF
14	TRBV20-1	TRBD2	TRBJ2-5	many	TGCAGTGCTATTCCTAGCGGTTTCCAAGAGACCCAGTACTTC	CSAIPSGFQETQYF
15	TRBV25-1	NA	TRBJ1-6	NA	TGTGCCAGCAGTGATTCCGGGAGACTAAATTCACCCCTCCACTTT	CASSDSGRLNSPLHF
15	TRBV19	NA	TRBJ2-7	many	TGTGCCAGTAGTATGTCGCAGGGAGGCTACTACGAGCAGTACTTC	CASSMSQGGYYEQYF
17	TRBV4-3	NA	TRBJ2-2	NA	TGCGCCAGCAGCCAAGATTCCTTGCTTAGCGCAACCGGGGAGCTGTTTTTT	CASSQDSLLSATGELFF